This T cell receptor beta chain was recovered during a study of T-cell memory formation after mild COVID-19. The CDR3 sequence is 14 residues long. With V trimmed by 0 bases and J by 7 bases, 4 bases remained unmatched. In germline, CDR1 is KGHSH, CDR2 LQKENI. 5'RACE primed from the constant segment yielded TCR alpha and TCR beta cDNA libraries bearing sample barcodes and UMIs. One entry per CDR3 protein results from TCRdb running MiXCR on the 5' RACE reads. The sample lists around 410,000 distinct CDR3 sequences; more than 20% were seen once. V gene TRBV18 combines with J gene TRBJ2-3; 7 bases fit TRBD1. Sequences were obtained from PBMCs or a T cell subset sorted from them (not recorded which). This TCR was sampled from an adult woman who had mild COVID-19 (a few samples of this study predate the infection). Cell type and time point are not known. The CDR3 DNA reads TGTGCCAGCTCACCACCGACAGGGAGACATACGCAGTATTTT. This codes for CASSPPTGRHTQYF. Full variable domain (remainder filled in from reference TRBV18 and TRBJ2-3): NAGVMQNPRHLVRRRGQEARLRCSPMKGHSHVYWYRQLPEEGLKFMVYLQKENIIDESGMPKERFSAEFPKEGPSILRIQQVVRGDSAAYFCASSPPTGRHTQYFGPGTRLTVL.